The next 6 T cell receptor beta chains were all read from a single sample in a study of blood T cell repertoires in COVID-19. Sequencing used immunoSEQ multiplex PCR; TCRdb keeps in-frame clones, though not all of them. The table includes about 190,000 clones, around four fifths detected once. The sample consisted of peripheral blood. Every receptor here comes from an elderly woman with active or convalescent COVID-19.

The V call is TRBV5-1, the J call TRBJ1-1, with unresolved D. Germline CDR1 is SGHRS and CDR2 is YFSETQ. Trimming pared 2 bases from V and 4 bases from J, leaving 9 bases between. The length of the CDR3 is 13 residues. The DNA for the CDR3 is TGCGCCAGCAGCTTTGTAACGGGCACTGAAGCTTTCTTT. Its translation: CASSFVTGTEAFF.

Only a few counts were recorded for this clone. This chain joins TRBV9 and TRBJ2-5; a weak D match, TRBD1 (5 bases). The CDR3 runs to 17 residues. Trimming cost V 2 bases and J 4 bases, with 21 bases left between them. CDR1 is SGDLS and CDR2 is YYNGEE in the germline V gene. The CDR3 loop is CASSVGSLPSDRETQYF. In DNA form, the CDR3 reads TGTGCCAGCAGCGTGGGCTCCCTCCCATCCGACAGAGAGACCCAGTACTTC.

The chain's CDR3 is CASSPPRGRNEQFF. The CDR3 coding sequence is TGCGCCAGCAGCCCCCCCAGGGGACGCAATGAGCAGTTCTTC. The rearrangement links TRBV23-1 to TRBJ2-1; a weak D match, TRBD1 (6 bases). TRBV23-1 is classed as an ORF, of uncertain function. V was trimmed by 6 bases and J by 6 bases, leaving 15 bases between them. CDR3 size: 14 residues.

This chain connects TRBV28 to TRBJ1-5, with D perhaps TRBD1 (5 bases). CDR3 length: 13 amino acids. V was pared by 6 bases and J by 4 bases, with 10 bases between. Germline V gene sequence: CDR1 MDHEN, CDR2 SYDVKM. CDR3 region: CASRQAQNQPQHF. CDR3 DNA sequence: TGTGCCAGCAGACAGGCCCAAAATCAGCCCCAGCATTTT. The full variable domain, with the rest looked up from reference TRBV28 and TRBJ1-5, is DVKVTQSSRYLVKRTGEKVFLECVQDMDHENMFWYRQDPGLGLRLIYFSYDVKMKEKGDIPEGYSVSREKKERFSLILESASTNQTSMYLCASRQAQNQPQHFGDGTRLSIL.

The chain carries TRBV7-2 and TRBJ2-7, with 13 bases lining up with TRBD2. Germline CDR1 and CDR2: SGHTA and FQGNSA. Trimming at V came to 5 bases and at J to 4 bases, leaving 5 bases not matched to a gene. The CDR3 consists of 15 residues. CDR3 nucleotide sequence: TGTGCCAGCAGCACGACTAGCGGGGGGCTGTACGAGCAGTACTTC. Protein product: CASSTTSGGLYEQYF.

The CDR3 coding sequence is TGTGCCAGCAGTCTCAAACCCGACAGGGGTTGGTCCAATGAGCAGTTCTTC. It yields the protein CASSLKPDRGWSNEQFF. The rearrangement joins TRBV27 to TRBJ2-1, with 8 positions matching TRBD1. Germline CDR1 is MNHEY and CDR2 is SMNVEV (reference sequence). This CDR3 is built from 17 residues. The V and J ends lost 5 bases and 6 bases, in that order; junction bases with no gene match: 15.